This passage covers 32 T cell receptor beta chains from one sample sequenced in a study of blood T cell repertoires in COVID-19. TCRdb's table, derived via immunoSEQ multiplex PCR, lists solely in-frame clones and lacks some. The sample includes over 250,000 clones, around 82% of them seen just once. The sample was peripheral blood. The receptors here all came from a woman aged 45 to 65 who had recovered from COVID-19.

The chain has TRBV9 and TRBJ1-3; D call uncertain. This CDR3 is 14 amino acids long. Germline V gene lookup returns CDR1 SGDLS and CDR2 YYNGEE. Between the trimmed V and J ends, which lost 0 bases and 0 bases, there was a span of 4 bases. The CDR3: CASSVASSGNTIYF. CDR3 nucleotide sequence: TGTGCCAGCAGCGTAGCCAGCTCTGGAAACACCATATATTTT.

CDR3 coding DNA: TGTGCCAGCAGCCCAGGCACAGATACGCAGTATTTT. Amino acid sequence: CASSPGTDTQYF. The chain is built from TRBV6-5 and TRBJ2-3, with unresolved D. Per germline, CDR1 MNHEY and CDR2 SVGAGI. The CDR3 sequence is 12 residues long. Deletions cut 6 bases from V and 1 base from J, with 5 bases between.

In this sample, this clone turned up once. The genes are TRBV7-9 and TRBJ2-2, with 7 positions matching TRBD2. This CDR3 is 15 amino acids long. The trim removed 6 bases at V and 3 bases at J, leaving 7 bases unmatched. Germline V gives CDR1 SEHNR, CDR2 FQNEAQ (reference sequence). CDR3 sequence reads: CASRTAGADTGELFF. CDR3 nucleotide sequence: TGTGCCAGCAGGACGGCGGGAGCGGACACCGGGGAGCTGTTTTTT.

This clone was counted only a few times. The chain has TRBV6-1 and TRBJ1-4; D is unresolved. The length of the CDR3 is 14 residues. The V end lost 2 bases, the J end lost 3 bases, and 7 bases lay between the germline ends. CDR1 MNHNS and CDR2 SASEGT come from the germline V gene. As DNA, the CDR3 is TGTGCCAGCAGTGAACCGAGGGCTAATGAAAAACTGTTTTTT. The encoded protein is CASSEPRANEKLFF.

V usage is TRBV6-5 and J usage is TRBJ1-4; 9 bases are a match to TRBD1. The CDR3 extends over 15 amino acids. The J segment lost 8 bases and the V segment lost 6 bases, leaving 10 bases of the junction unmatched. Germline V gives CDR1 MNHEY, CDR2 SVGAGI. The CDR3 spells CASRTMTGGGEKLFF. DNA of the CDR3: TGTGCCAGCAGGACGATGACAGGGGGAGGCGAAAAACTGTTTTTT.

This rearrangement joins TRBV11-3 to TRBJ2-3; 7 bases are shared with TRBD1. Per the germline V gene, CDR1 is SGHNT and CDR2 is YENEEA. V lost 7 bases to trimming and J lost 2 bases; unmatched junction nucleotides: 6. This CDR3 contains 14 residues. The CDR3 DNA sequence: TGTGCCAGCACCAAGGGGGCGGCCACAGATACGCAGTATTTT. It translates to CASTKGAATDTQYF. The full variable domain, in which reference TRBV11-3 and TRBJ2-3 provide the parts outside the CDR3, is EAGVVQSPRYKIIEKKQPVAFWCNPISGHNTLYWYLQNLGQGPELLIRYENEEAVDDSQLPKDRFSAERLKGVDSTLKIQPAELGDSAVYLCASTKGAATDTQYFGPGTRLTVL.

The rearrangement joins TRBV4-3 to TRBJ2-2; D may be TRBD2 (6 bases). Deletions cut 0 bases from V and 6 bases from J, with 11 bases between. Germline loops: CDR1 LGHNA, CDR2 YSLEER. The CDR3 has 15 amino acids. The CDR3 DNA reads as TGCGCCAGCAGCCAAGATCTAGCGTTCGCCGGGGAGCTGTTTTTT. It yields the protein CASSQDLAFAGELFF.

The gene calls are TRBV13 and TRBJ2-7; no firm D call. V shed 4 bases and J shed 1 base, with 2 bases lying between them. CDR1 PRHDT and CDR2 FYEKMQ come from the germline V gene (reference sequence). The CDR3 extends over 11 amino acids. The CDR3 nucleotides are TGTGCCAGCAGCTCTTCCTACGAGCAGTACTTC. This sequence encodes CASSSSYEQYF.

The gene calls are TRBV28 and TRBJ2-7; D gene ambiguous. The CDR3 is made up of 13 amino acids. V was clipped by 2 bases and J by 4 bases, with 9 bases between them. Germline assignment: CDR1 MDHEN and CDR2 SYDVKM. The CDR3 protein is CASSLTAPYEQYF. DNA of the CDR3: TGTGCCAGCAGTTTAACAGCACCTTACGAGCAGTACTTC. Using reference TRBV28 and TRBJ2-7 for the parts outside the CDR3, the full variable domain is DVKVTQSSRYLVKRTGEKVFLECVQDMDHENMFWYRQDPGLGLRLIYFSYDVKMKEKGDIPEGYSVSREKKERFSLILESASTNQTSMYLCASSLTAPYEQYFGPGTRLTVT.

V gene TRBV2 combines with J gene TRBJ2-7; 9 bases fit TRBD1. This CDR3 is 13 amino acids long. The germline V gene has CDR1 SNHLY and CDR2 FYNNEI. V dropped 6 bases and J dropped 6; count of bases not matched to a gene: 6. CDR3 sequence reads: CASRDRGVGEQYF. DNA of the CDR3: TGTGCCAGCAGGGACAGGGGAGTTGGCGAGCAGTACTTC.

The V call is TRBV10-3, the J call TRBJ2-5, with 8 bases matching TRBD1. This CDR3 comprises 14 residues. Germline CDR1 reads ENHRY; CDR2 reads SYGVKD. V lost 6 bases and J lost 1; bases outside the gene matches: 4. Here the CDR3 reads CAISKDRGQETQYF. The CDR3 DNA reads TGTGCCATCAGCAAAGACAGGGGCCAAGAGACCCAGTACTTC.

This sequence joins TRBV19 and TRBJ1-4, with no clear D. The CDR3 has 14 residues. Trimming took off 3 bases at V and 6 bases at J, with 11 bases between the two ends. Germline-derived CDR1 and CDR2 are LNHDA and SQIVND (reference sequence). CDR3 in amino acids: CASSIADWDEKLFF. The CDR3 region has the DNA TGTGCCAGTAGTATCGCGGATTGGGATGAAAAACTGTTTTTT.

The chain recombines TRBV5-1 with TRBJ2-2, with 8 bases fitting TRBD2. V was pared by 5 bases and J by 0 bases, with 9 bases of the junction left unmatched. The germline V gene encodes CDR1 SGHRS and CDR2 YFSETQ. The CDR3 sequence is 17 residues long. The CDR3: CASRQLAVIANTGELFF. The CDR3 DNA reads as TGCGCCAGCAGACAACTAGCGGTGATCGCGAACACCGGGGAGCTGTTTTTT.

The chain joins TRBV25-1 to TRBJ2-3; D ambiguous. The CDR3 spans 12 residues. Trimming took off 6 bases at V and 0 bases at J, with 4 bases between the two ends. The germline V gene encodes CDR1 MGHDK and CDR2 SYGVNS. The CDR3 nucleotides read TGTGCCAGCAGCCCTAGCACAGATACGCAGTATTTT. Translation: CASSPSTDTQYF.

The chain has TRBV7-9 and TRBJ2-3; 8 bases align to TRBD1. Germline V gene sequence: CDR1 SEHNR, CDR2 FQNEAQ (reference sequence). Germline trimming cut 5 bases from V and 6 bases from J; bases unmatched to any gene: 13. This CDR3 is 16 amino acids long. The CDR3 DNA follows: TGTGCCAGCAGCCCTCTGACAGGGGTCGAGAGGGATACGCAGTATTTT. The encoded protein is CASSPLTGVERDTQYF.

Only a few counts were recorded for this clone. The chain recombines TRBV11-3 with TRBJ2-3, with 8 bases that match TRBD1. This CDR3 has 14 residues. Trimming at V came to 5 bases and at J to 9 bases, leaving 10 bases not matched to a gene. CDR1 is SGHNT and CDR2 is YENEEA in the germline V gene. CDR3: CASSRDHGQGTQYF. The CDR3 region has the DNA TGTGCCAGCAGCCGAGACCACGGACAGGGAACGCAGTATTTT.

The chain couples TRBV9 to TRBJ2-1; D may be TRBD1 (6 bases). Germline V gives CDR1 SGDLS, CDR2 YYNGEE. V lost 1 base and J lost 8, with 10 bases in between. The CDR3 loop spans 13 amino acids. As DNA, the CDR3 is TGTGCCAGCAGCGTACGGTCAGGGGATGAGCAGTTCTTC. Translated: CASSVRSGDEQFF.

The gene calls are TRBV7-2 and TRBJ1-2; D may be TRBD1 (5 bases). The CDR3 contains 13 residues. V lost 5 bases and J 5 bases, leaving 12 bases between the germline ends. Germline lookup yields CDR1 SGHTA and CDR2 FQGNSA. CDR3 region: CASSTSSGYGYTF. For the CDR3, the DNA is TGTGCCAGCAGCACCTCATCAGGGTATGGCTACACCTTC.

The chain employs TRBV30 and TRBJ1-4, with 9 bases that match TRBD1. CDR1 and CDR2 (germline): GTSNPN, SVGIG (reference sequence). V lost 3 bases and J lost 5; bases outside the gene matches: 10. The CDR3 extends over 16 amino acids. The CDR3 spells CAWSVPGQGTNEKLFF. Written as DNA, the CDR3 is TGTGCCTGGAGCGTCCCGGGACAGGGAACGAATGAAAAACTGTTTTTT.

This CDR3 is CAWSGGLRGSTDTQYF. CDR3 in DNA: TGTGCCTGGAGTGGGGGGCTAAGGGGGAGCACAGATACGCAGTATTTT. V gene TRBV30 combines with J gene TRBJ2-3, with a possible D match to TRBD1 (6 bases). The CDR3 runs to 16 residues. Germline V gene data show CDR1 as GTSNPN and CDR2 as SVGIG (reference sequence). The V end was cut by 1 base, the J end by 0 bases, with 14 bases between.

The sample holds one count of this clone. V usage is TRBV14 and J usage is TRBJ1-4; D perhaps matches TRBD1 (6 bases). CDR1 is SGHDN, CDR2 FVKESK, per germline. The CDR3 runs 16 residues. V dropped 4 bases and J dropped 4 bases, with 16 bases sitting between them. The CDR3 is CASSRGGQGSNEKLFF. DNA of the CDR3: TGTGCCAGCAGCCGGGGGGGGCAGGGGAGTAATGAAAAACTGTTTTTT.

The chain has TRBV5-3 and TRBJ2-1; TRBD2 might be the D (5 bases). TRBV5-3 belongs to the ORF category, with a function that is uncertain. The V and J ends lost 4 bases and 9 bases respectively, with 14 bases between them. The CDR3 consists of 13 residues. The CDR3 sequence: CARSVQGSIEQFF. The CDR3 DNA reads TGTGCCAGAAGCGTCCAAGGGAGCATTGAGCAGTTCTTC.

Concerning this clone: A read error may explain this, as a much larger clone is one base away. Other DNA sequences of this sample code for an identical CDR3. The chain couples TRBV6-5 to TRBJ1-1; D may be TRBD1 (5 bases). Germline V lookup: CDR1 MNHEY, CDR2 SVGAGI. This CDR3 is built from 14 residues. V was clipped by 2 bases and J by 1 base, with 8 bases between them. The CDR3 DNA reads TGTGCCAGCAGTTACAGGGGTGGGAACACTGAAGCTTTCTTT. Its translation is CASSYRGGNTEAFF.

This clone was seen a single time. This sample includes further DNA sequences coding for the same CDR3. The rearrangement uses TRBV12-3 or TRBV12-4 and TRBJ1-1; D call uncertain. V lost 2 bases to trimming and J lost 3 bases, with 7 bases between them. The CDR3 has 13 amino acids. CDR3 nucleotides: TGTGCCAGCAGTTTAACCGGGGACACTGAAGCTTTCTTT. Its translation: CASSLTGDTEAFF.

The chain combines TRBV19 with TRBJ2-2; 9 bases line up with TRBD1. V shed 7 bases and J 4 bases; nucleotides not matched to a gene: 4. The CDR3 runs 14 residues. CDR1 LNHDA and CDR2 SQIVND come from the germline V gene (reference sequence). The CDR3 sequence: CASNRGRSTGELFF. The CDR3 region has the DNA TGTGCCAGTAACAGGGGGCGAAGCACCGGGGAGCTGTTTTTT. Full variable domain (rest looked up from reference TRBV19 and TRBJ2-2): DGGITQSPKYLFRKEGQNVTLSCEQNLNHDAMYWYRQDPGQGLRLIYYSQIVNDFQKGDIAEGYSVSREKKESFPLTVTSAQKNPTAFYLCASNRGRSTGELFFGEGSRLTVL.

The rearrangement uses TRBV4-1 and TRBJ2-5, with D possibly TRBD2 on 6 matching bases. This CDR3 comprises 13 residues. CDR1 and CDR2 (germline): MGHRA, YSYEKL. V was cut by 1 base and J by 3 bases, with 6 bases left in between. The CDR3 protein is CASSQGGEETQYF. Written as DNA, the CDR3 is TGCGCCAGCAGCCAAGGGGGGGAAGAGACCCAGTACTTC.

A note on this clone: Sequence at one end of the junction differs from germline and may be a read error. The J gene is TRBJ2-7, the V gene TRBV28; TRBD2 matches 8 bases. CDR3 length equals 14 residues. Germline V gives CDR1 MDHEN, CDR2 SYDVKM. The CDR3 nucleotides are TGTGCCAGCAGTCTAGCGGGTGTTTCGGTTCGACTGGTGTTC. This translates into CASSLAGVSVRLVF.

The chain carries TRBV12-3 or TRBV12-4 and TRBJ2-6, with unresolved D. The CDR3 length is 13 residues. V gave up 6 bases and J gave up 4 bases, with 7 bases separating them. CDR3 amino acids: CASSRSGANVLTF. The CDR3 coding sequence is TGTGCCAGCAGCCGTTCCGGGGCCAACGTCCTGACTTTC.

V usage is TRBV6-5 and J usage is TRBJ1-6, with D maybe TRBD1 (5 bases). The CDR3 is 15 residues long. From germline, CDR1 is MNHEY and CDR2 SVGAGI. Trimming cost V 8 bases and J 7 bases, with 18 bases left between them. The CDR3 spells CASQTNGAGNSPLHF. The CDR3 DNA reads as TGTGCCAGCCAGACAAATGGGGCAGGGAATTCACCCCTCCACTTT.

The rearrangement joins TRBV7-3 to TRBJ2-1, with 7 bases that match TRBD2. Germline CDR1 reads SGHTA; CDR2 reads FQGTGA. The V gene end was trimmed by 1 base and the J gene end by 7 bases; junction bases not matched to a gene: 7. The CDR3 length is 15 residues. CDR3 bases: TGTGCCAGCAGCTTAAGTGGTGGGAGGGTGAATGAGCAGTTCTTC. Translating gives CASSLSGGRVNEQFF.

This clone came up once. The chain couples TRBV7-3 to TRBJ2-3, with TRBD2 matching over 8 bases. Germline V gene lookup returns CDR1 SGHTA and CDR2 FQGTGA. The CDR3 is 14 amino acids. The junction had 1 base not matched to a gene; V was cut back by 5 bases and J by 0 bases. The CDR3 DNA sequence: TGTGCCAGCAGCCCGGGAGGGAGCACAGATACGCAGTATTTT. Its protein is CASSPGGSTDTQYF.

The V call is TRBV4-3, the J call TRBJ2-2; 7 bases line up with TRBD1. The ends lost 4 bases at V and 1 base at J; junction bases unmatched: 3. Per germline, CDR1 LGHNA and CDR2 YSLEER. The CDR3 sequence is 15 residues long. The CDR3 nucleotides are TGCGCCAGCAGCCGACAGGGCATGAACACCGGGGAGCTGTTTTTT. It codes for CASSRQGMNTGELFF.